A selection of T cell receptor beta chains follows, all from one sample in a study of shared clonotypes between healthy human individuals. Method: immunoSEQ multiplex PCR; TCRdb's copy keeps in-frame clones and lacks some. The sample shows 2 million to 3 million clones, under 95% of them seen only once. Sample: naive CD4+ T cells from PBMCs. These TCRs come from a man aged 18 to 30 in good health. Some clones in this sample may be carry-over from other donors' samples. Each CDR3 is given with its conserved first and last residue. A D gene is named only where the DNA matches it firmly. Where a row states a size, it is once, few, many or the class of an expanded clone; other rows omit it.

v_gene	j_gene	abundance	d_gene	CDR3aa	CDR3nt
TRBV5-1	TRBJ2-5	.	.	CASSLVLMYQETQYF	TGCGCCAGCAGCTTGGTGCTAATGTACCAAGAGACCCAGTACTTC
TRBV4-2	TRBJ2-1	.	.	CASSQVSSTIYNEQFF	TGTGCCAGCAGCCAAGTATCTAGCACAATCTACAATGAGCAGTTCTTC
TRBV7-2	TRBJ2-1	.	TRBD2	CASSLVGTSGTYNEQFF	TGTGCCAGCAGCTTAGTGGGGACTAGCGGGACATACAATGAGCAGTTCTTC
TRBV9	TRBJ2-2	.	TRBD2	CASSSPLAGGTGELFF	TGTGCCAGCAGCTCACCCCTGGCGGGAGGAACCGGGGAGCTGTTTTTT
TRBV6-5	TRBJ2-7	.	TRBD2	CASSTVAGGSYEQYF	TGTGCCAGCAGTACCGTAGCGGGAGGGTCCTACGAGCAGTACTTC
TRBV19	TRBJ2-1	.	.	CASSPTYNEQFF	TGTGCCAGTAGCCCTACTTACAATGAGCAGTTCTTC
TRBV7-9	TRBJ2-7	.	TRBD2	CASSGGGGSYEQYF	TGTGCCAGCAGCGGCGGGGGAGGGTCCTACGAGCAGTACTTC
TRBV11-2	TRBJ1-1	.	TRBD1	CASSLAPGQGNTEAFF	TGTGCCAGCAGCTTGGCACCCGGACAGGGAAACACTGAAGCTTTCTTT
TRBV4-3	TRBJ1-4	.	.	CASSPKPRQSNEKLFF	TGCGCCAGCAGCCCAAAACCGCGACAGTCTAATGAAAAACTGTTTTTT
TRBV27	TRBJ2-7	.	TRBD1	CASSLSPRTGGGYEQYF	TGTGCCAGCAGTTTATCCCCAAGGACAGGGGGCGGCTACGAGCAGTACTTC
TRBV11-2	TRBJ2-5	.	.	CASSLLGVQETQYF	TGTGCCAGCAGCTTATTGGGCGTCCAAGAGACCCAGTACTTC
TRBV10-3	TRBJ1-5	.	TRBD1	CAISGQGNQPQHF	TGTGCCATCAGCGGACAGGGGAATCAGCCCCAGCATTTT
TRBV15	TRBJ2-5	.	TRBD2	CATTNRLAGGQETQYF	TGTGCCACCACCAACAGACTAGCGGGAGGCCAAGAGACCCAGTACTTC
TRBV5-1	TRBJ1-2	.	TRBD1	CASSWGRTGTLYGYTF	TGCGCCAGCAGCTGGGGACGGACAGGGACCCTTTATGGCTACACCTTC
TRBV14	TRBJ2-7	.	.	CASSQVKRWAPQGSGEQYF	TGTGCCAGCAGCCAAGTTAAACGCTGGGCCCCGCAGGGGAGTGGCGAGCAGTACTTC
TRBV6-1	TRBJ2-7	once	.	CASSERGTSYEQYF	TGTGCCAGCAGTGAAAGGGGGACATCCTACGAGCAGTACTTC
TRBV4-2	TRBJ2-1	.	.	CASSTSRDLTYNEQFF	TGTGCCAGCAGCACTTCCCGGGACTTAACCTACAATGAGCAGTTCTTC
TRBV6-5	TRBJ1-1	.	.	CASRLNRAVDTEAFF	TGTGCCAGCAGGTTAAACAGGGCTGTGGACACTGAAGCTTTCTTT
TRBV5-1	TRBJ1-5	.	.	CASSTMGGNQPQHF	TGCGCCAGCAGCACCATGGGGGGCAATCAGCCCCAGCATTTT
TRBV9	TRBJ2-2	.	TRBD1	CASSTRTGPDTGELFF	TGTGCCAGCAGCACACGGACAGGGCCGGACACCGGGGAGCTGTTTTTT
TRBV9	TRBJ2-1	.	TRBD2	CASSPPAGGQDNEQFF	TGTGCCAGCAGCCCTCCAGCGGGAGGCCAAGACAATGAGCAGTTCTTC
TRBV18	TRBJ1-1	.	.	CASSLDWNTEAFF	TGTGCCAGCTCACTTGACTGGAACACTGAAGCTTTCTTT
TRBV7-2	TRBJ2-7	.	.	CASSLGNGPYEQYF	TGTGCCAGCAGCCTTGGGAACGGTCCTTACGAGCAGTACTTC
TRBV11-3	TRBJ2-3	.	.	CASSLRQTDTQYF	TGTGCCAGCAGCCTAAGACAGACAGATACGCAGTATTTT
TRBV7-9	TRBJ1-1	few	.	CAASTNTEAFF	TGTGCGGCGTCTACGAACACTGAAGCTTTCTTT
TRBV18	TRBJ1-5	.	.	CASSPQTGRNQPQHF	TGTGCCAGCTCACCTCAGACAGGACGCAATCAGCCCCAGCATTTT
TRBV30	TRBJ2-3	.	.	CAWSVGAGHSRDTQYF	TGTGCCTGGAGTGTAGGTGCGGGCCATTCACGAGATACGCAGTATTTT
TRBV5-4	TRBJ2-3	.	TRBD1	CASSLRTGASTDTQYF	TGTGCCAGCAGCCTCCGGACAGGGGCCAGCACAGATACGCAGTATTTT
TRBV7-9	TRBJ2-7	.	TRBD1	CASSSTGTGIYEQYF	TGTGCCAGCAGCTCAACCGGGACAGGGATCTACGAGCAGTACTTC
TRBV29-1	TRBJ2-7	.	TRBD2	CSVELLAGRYEQYF	TGCAGCGTTGAATTGCTAGCGGGGCGCTACGAGCAGTACTTC
TRBV5-1	TRBJ1-4	.	.	CASSLALTADHYEKLFF	TGCGCCAGCAGCTTGGCTCTTACAGCGGATCATTATGAAAAACTGTTTTTT
TRBV29-1	TRBJ2-1	.	.	CSVVAAPYNEQFF	TGCAGCGTTGTGGCGGCACCCTACAATGAGCAGTTCTTC
TRBV10-3	TRBJ2-7	.	TRBD2	CAISEPAAGTSRYEQYF	TGTGCCATCAGTGAGCCCGCGGCCGGGACTAGCCGCTACGAGCAGTACTTC
TRBV19	TRBJ2-1	.	TRBD1	CAISPRGRDEQFF	TGTGCCATCTCACCGAGGGGGCGGGATGAGCAGTTCTTC
TRBV5-5	TRBJ2-5	.	.	CASSLLTEQETQYF	TGTGCCAGCAGCTTGTTGACAGAACAAGAGACCCAGTACTTC
TRBV6-5	TRBJ1-3	.	.	CASSYQGGNTIYF	TGTGCCAGCAGTTACCAGGGTGGAAACACCATATATTTT